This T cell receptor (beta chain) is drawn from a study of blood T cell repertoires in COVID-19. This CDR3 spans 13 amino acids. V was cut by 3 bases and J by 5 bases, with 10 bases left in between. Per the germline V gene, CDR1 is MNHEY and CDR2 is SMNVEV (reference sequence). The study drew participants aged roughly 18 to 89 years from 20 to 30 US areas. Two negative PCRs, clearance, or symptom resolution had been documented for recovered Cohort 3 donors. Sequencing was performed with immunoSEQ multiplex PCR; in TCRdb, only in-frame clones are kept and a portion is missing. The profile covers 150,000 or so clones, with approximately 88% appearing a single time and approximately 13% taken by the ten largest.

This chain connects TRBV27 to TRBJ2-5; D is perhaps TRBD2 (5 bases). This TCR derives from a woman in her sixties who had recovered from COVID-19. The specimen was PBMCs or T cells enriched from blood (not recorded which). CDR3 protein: CASSFLRAETQYF. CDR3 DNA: TGTGCCAGCAGTTTCTTGAGGGCTGAGACCCAGTACTTC.